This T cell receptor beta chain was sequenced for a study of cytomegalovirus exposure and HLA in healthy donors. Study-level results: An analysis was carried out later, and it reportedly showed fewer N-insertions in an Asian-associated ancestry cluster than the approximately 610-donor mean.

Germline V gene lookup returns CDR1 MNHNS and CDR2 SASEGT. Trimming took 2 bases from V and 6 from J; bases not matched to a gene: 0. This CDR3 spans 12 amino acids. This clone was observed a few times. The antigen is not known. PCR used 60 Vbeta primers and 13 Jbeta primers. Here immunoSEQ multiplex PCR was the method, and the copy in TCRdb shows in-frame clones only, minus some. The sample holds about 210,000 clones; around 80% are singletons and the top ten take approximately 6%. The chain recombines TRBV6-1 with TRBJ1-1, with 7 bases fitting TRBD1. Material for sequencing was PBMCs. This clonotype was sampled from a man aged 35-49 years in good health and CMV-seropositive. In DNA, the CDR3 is TGTGCCAGCAGTGAAACAGGGGCTGAAGCTTTCTTT. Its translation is CASSETGAEAFF.